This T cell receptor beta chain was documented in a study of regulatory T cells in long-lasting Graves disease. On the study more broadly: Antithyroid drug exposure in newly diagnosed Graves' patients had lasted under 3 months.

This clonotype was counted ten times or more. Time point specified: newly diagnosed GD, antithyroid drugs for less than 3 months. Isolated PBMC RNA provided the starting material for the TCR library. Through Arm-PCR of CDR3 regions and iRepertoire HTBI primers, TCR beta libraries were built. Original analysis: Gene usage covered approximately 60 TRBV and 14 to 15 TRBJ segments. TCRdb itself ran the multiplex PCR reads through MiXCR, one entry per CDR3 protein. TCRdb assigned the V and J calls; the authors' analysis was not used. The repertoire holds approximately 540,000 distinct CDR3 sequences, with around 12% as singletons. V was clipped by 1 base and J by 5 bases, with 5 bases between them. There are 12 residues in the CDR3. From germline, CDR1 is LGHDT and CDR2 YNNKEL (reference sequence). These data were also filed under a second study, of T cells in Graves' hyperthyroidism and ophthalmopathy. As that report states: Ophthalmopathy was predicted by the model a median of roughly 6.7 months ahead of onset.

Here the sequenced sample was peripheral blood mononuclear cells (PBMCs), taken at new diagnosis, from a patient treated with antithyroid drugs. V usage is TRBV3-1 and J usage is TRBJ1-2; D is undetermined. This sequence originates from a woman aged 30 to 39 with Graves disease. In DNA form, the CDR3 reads TGTGCCAGCAGCCAAGCCGAGTATGGCTACACCTTC. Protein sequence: CASSQAEYGYTF.